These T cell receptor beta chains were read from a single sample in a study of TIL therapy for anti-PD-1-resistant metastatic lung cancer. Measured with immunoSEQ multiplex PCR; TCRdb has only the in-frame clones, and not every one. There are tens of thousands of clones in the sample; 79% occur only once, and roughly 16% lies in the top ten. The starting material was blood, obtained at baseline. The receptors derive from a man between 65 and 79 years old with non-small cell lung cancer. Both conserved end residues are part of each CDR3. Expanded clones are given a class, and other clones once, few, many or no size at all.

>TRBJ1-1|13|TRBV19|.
CASMRQGDTEAFF
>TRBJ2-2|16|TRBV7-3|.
CASSATGTTNTGELFF
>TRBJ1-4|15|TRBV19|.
CASSIGSATNEKLFF
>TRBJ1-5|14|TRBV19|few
CASTPGGSNQPQHF
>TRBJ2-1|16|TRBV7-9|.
CASSTVGLVVGNEQFF
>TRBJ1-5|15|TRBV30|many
CAWSVRGSSNQPQHF
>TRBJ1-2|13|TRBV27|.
CASSRVVDYGYTF
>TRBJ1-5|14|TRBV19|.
CASSGQYSNQPQHF
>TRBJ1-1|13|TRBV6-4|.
CASSESGHTEAFF
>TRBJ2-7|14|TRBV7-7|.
CASSLSRGAYEQYF
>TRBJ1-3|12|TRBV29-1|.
CSARYSGNTIYF
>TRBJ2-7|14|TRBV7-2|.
CASSLRRQAYEQYF
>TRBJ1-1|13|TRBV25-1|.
CASSKQGGAEAFF
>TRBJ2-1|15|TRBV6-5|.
CASSRERFSYNEQFF
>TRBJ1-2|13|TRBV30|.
CAWGDRGVYGYTF
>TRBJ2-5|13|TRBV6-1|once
CASSEPAGETQYF
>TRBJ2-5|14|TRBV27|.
CASSPQGLGETQYF
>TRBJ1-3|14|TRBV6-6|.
CASSGTLSGNTIYF
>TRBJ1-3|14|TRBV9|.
CASSVESSGNTIYF
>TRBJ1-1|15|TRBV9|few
CASSVVPAGGGEAFF
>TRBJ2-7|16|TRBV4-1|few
CASSQRTSGRVAEQYF
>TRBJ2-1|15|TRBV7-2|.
CASSLETSGSNEQFF
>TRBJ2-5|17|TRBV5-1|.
CASSSYGLAGERETQYF